Listed below are T cell receptor beta chains from one sample, sequenced in a study of vaccination and CD4 T cells after COVID-19. No antigen is known for these receptors. A single record per CDR3 protein comes from TCRdb applying MiXCR to the PCR reads. The table lists tens of thousands of distinct CDR3 sequences, 64% of them singletons. Material for sequencing was CD4+ T cells from blood, cultured in vitro. The receptor source for this set is a human donor who had recovered from COVID-19. Each CDR3 is given without its conserved first and last residue. The D gene is left open where the match is weak.

-	TRBV12-3/TRBV12-4	ASSLRGGMGSPLH
-	TRBV7-2	ASSLVRGDQGYEQY
TRBD1	TRBV24-1	ATSDHRPGQGKVDTQY
TRBD1	TRBV28	ASSFGQGETGSYEQY
-	TRBV6-5	ASSYATTRGSSYEQY
TRBD1	TRBV20-1	SARDLNAQGARSGAGYT
TRBD1	TRBV28	ASIRTGTGNQPQH
-	TRBV6-1	ASRRDDNSGNTIY
-	TRBV30	AWSPEGTYGYT
-	TRBV7-2	ASSDPGPTYGYT
-	TRBV19	ASIGLGVVEAF
TRBD2	TRBV19	ASSPSSGRAGYEQY
TRBD1	TRBV6-1	ASNTGGSGTGELF
-	TRBV19	ASSMLGLEQY
-	TRBV7-9	ASSLVGARSPYNEQF
-	TRBV5-1	ASSPRPGDIQY
-	TRBV11-2	ASSPPFRMNTEAF
TRBD2	TRBV2	ASRAGGFSTDTQY
-	TRBV7-8	ASSLAYNSGNTIY
-	TRBV20-1	SARVGGVSYNSPLH
-	TRBV10-1	ASSDAGREYLYEQY
-	TRBV20-1	SARDGQVVRAEAF
-	TRBV11-3	ASSPDGRGGIDEQF
TRBD1	TRBV15	ATRRQGALTGELF
-	TRBV7-9	ASSTQGTKNIQY
-	TRBV12-3/TRBV12-4	ASSIIEHSLGTEAF
TRBD1	TRBV15	ATRTGRTNTEAF
-	TRBV6-2/TRBV6-3	ASSFYGGGNQPQH
-	TRBV20-1	SASPGGQTYEQY
TRBD1	TRBV24-1	AAGQGTSNQPQH
-	TRBV27	ASSDTGVGGNTEAF
TRBD2	TRBV24-1	ATSARAGGLARDTQY
TRBD1	TRBV27	ASSSAGTGAYGYT
-	TRBV28	ASTPITQETQY
TRBD1	TRBV18	ASSPRRPGQGGSPLH
TRBD1	TRBV7-2	ASSSITGARETQY
TRBD1	TRBV20-1	SAESEGARGYT
-	TRBV28	ASSPAGRRKH
-	TRBV20-1	SVQSGANTGELF
TRBD1	TRBV7-9	ASSSSDRDGYT
-	TRBV12-3/TRBV12-4	ASSLGMAPLSSTDTQY
-	TRBV6-5	ASSYMQGNSPLH
-	TRBV9	ASSPLAGPHQPQH
-	TRBV27	ASSFRRKEETQY
TRBD1	TRBV19	ASSSDREGQPQH
-	TRBV15	ATSRAYNEQF
TRBD2	TRBV20-1	SASLAGGPGTDTQY
TRBD2	TRBV19	ASLTPGGEQF
TRBD2	TRBV20-1	SARDSGRTPGDIQY
TRBD1	TRBV28	ASSLRGPANYGYT
-	TRBV28	ASSSPRGGGSPLH
-	TRBV28	ASSLRRSSYNSPLH
TRBD2	TRBV20-1	SARGASGRSSYNEQF
-	TRBV12-3/TRBV12-4	ASSPHRRGHQPQH
-	TRBV21-1	ASSKVGRTDNYGYT